This T cell receptor (beta chain) was captured in a study of T cell responses to AZD1222 COVID-19 vaccine. The CDR3 is 14 amino acids. Germline assignment: CDR1 SNHLY and CDR2 FYNNEI. J lost 4 bases, V lost 5 bases, and 6 bases had no gene match. As for this clone: The antigen is not known.

Libraries were prepared by immunoSEQ multiplex PCR; TCRdb keeps only in-frame clonotypes and omits some of them. The sample carries about 110,000 clones, about 89% recorded once. Study results and limitations: White British donors predominated, females outnumbered males, and clonal diversity was possibly underestimated. Two AZD1222 doses significantly raised spike-specific TCR breadth and depth over controls.

Researchers grouped second doses given at about 4 or about 12 weeks into one pool. The receptor comes from an adult who received the AZD1222 COVID-19 vaccine. The rearrangement uses TRBV2 and TRBJ2-7, with 9 nucleotides matching TRBD2. This sample comprised peripheral blood, obtained 28 days after the second AZD1222 dose. CDR3 protein: CASSLEAGGYEQYF. The CDR3 coding sequence is TGTGCCAGCAGTCTTGAGGCGGGAGGGTACGAGCAGTACTTC.